The 20 T cell receptor beta chains in this list originate from one sample, sequenced in a study of cytomegalovirus exposure and HLA in healthy donors. The PCR contained 60 Vbeta and 13 Jbeta primers. Profiled with immunoSEQ multiplex PCR; TCRdb holds only in-frame clones, not every one. The table lists 100,000 to 150,000 clones. The specimen sequenced was PBMCs. The receptor set was obtained from a man between 18 and 35 years old in good health and CMV-seronegative.

The CDR3: CASSQGSGANVLTF. The CDR3 coding sequence is TGTGCCAGCAGCCAGGGTTCTGGGGCCAACGTCCTGACTTTC. V is TRBV6-4 and J is TRBJ2-6, with TRBD1 as a possible D gene (5 bases). Germline CDR1 reads MRHNA; CDR2 reads SNTAGT. The germline V and J ends were trimmed by 6 bases and 1 base, with 7 bases remaining between them. The CDR3 contains 14 residues.

This chain uses TRBV30 with TRBJ2-5; 8 bases line up with TRBD1. With the DNA end fitting TRBJ2-7 better, the J assignment may be wrong. The germline V gene encodes CDR1 GTSNPN and CDR2 SVGIG (reference sequence). There are 16 residues in the CDR3. The CDR3 region is CAGKSKSGGAFYEQYF. Written as DNA, the CDR3 is TGTGCCGGCAAATCTAAATCAGGGGGCGCGTTCTACGAGCAGTACTTC.

The chain links TRBV27 to TRBJ2-1; 11 positions match TRBD1. V lost 7 bases and J lost 8; bases outside the gene matches: 7. There are 14 residues in the CDR3. The V gene's germline CDR1 is MNHEY and CDR2 SMNVEV (reference sequence). As DNA, the CDR3 is TGTGCCAGCACAAGGACAGGGGGCAGGGATGAGCAGTTCTTC. Protein: CASTRTGGRDEQFF.

The V and J genes are TRBV29-1 and TRBJ2-2; D is unclear. Trimming stripped 1 base from V and 4 bases from J, with 7 bases between. CDR3 length equals 13 residues. In germline, CDR1 is SQVTM, CDR2 ANQGSEA. CDR3 residues: CSVEGLFTGELFF. The CDR3 DNA reads as TGCAGCGTTGAAGGGCTCTTCACCGGGGAGCTGTTTTTT.

The gene calls are TRBV2 and TRBJ2-1; possible D gene TRBD2, 7 bases. Per the germline V gene, CDR1 is SNHLY and CDR2 is FYNNEI. This CDR3 comprises 14 residues. The V end was cut by 11 bases, the J end by 4 bases, with 18 bases between. CDR3 nucleotides: TGTGCCGGCGGCTTAGGGGGGGAGTACAATGAGCAGTTCTTC. Translated: CAGGLGGEYNEQFF.

The chain has TRBV7-8 and TRBJ2-5, with 8 bases aligning to TRBD2. Matching the DNA end better, TRBJ2-7 makes the J call doubtful. CDR1 SGHVS and CDR2 FQNEAQ come from the germline V gene. The CDR3 runs to 15 residues. CDR3 bases: TGTGCCAGCAGCTCCCGGGGGGGGCAGAACTACGAGCAGTACTTC. This translates into CASSSRGGQNYEQYF.

This chain links TRBV4-3 with TRBJ2-7; D ambiguous. Per germline, CDR1 LGHNA and CDR2 YSLEER. This CDR3 has 13 amino acids. Trimming left V 0 bases short and J 2 bases short, with 5 bases between. The CDR3 protein is CASSQDRPYEQYF. The CDR3, as DNA: TGCGCCAGCAGCCAAGATCGTCCCTACGAGCAGTACTTC.

The genes are TRBV11-3 and TRBJ1-2; D is possibly TRBD1 (5 bases). Germline V gene lookup returns CDR1 SGHNT and CDR2 YENEEA. The CDR3 totals 14 residues. Trimming removed 5 bases at V and 2 bases at J, with 12 bases between. The CDR3 DNA follows: TGTGCCAGCAGCCCCACGGGGGGGAACTATGGCTACACCTTC. It translates to CASSPTGGNYGYTF.

The V and J genes are TRBV7-9 and TRBJ2-1, with D possibly matching TRBD2 (6 bases). V was clipped by 5 bases and J by 2 bases, with 22 bases between them. Germline V gene data show CDR1 as SEHNR and CDR2 as FQNEAQ (reference sequence). This CDR3 has 18 amino acids. CDR3 residues: CASSIAFPKPSAYNEQFF. In nucleotides, the CDR3 is TGTGCCAGCAGCATCGCCTTTCCGAAACCTAGCGCCTACAATGAGCAGTTCTTC.

V gene TRBV4-3 combines with J gene TRBJ1-1; TRBD1 matches at 12 bases. The CDR3 sequence is 17 residues long. After removal of 1 base from V and 5 bases from J, the junction contained 8 bases not matched to a gene. From germline, CDR1 is LGHNA and CDR2 YSLEER. The CDR3 loop reads CASSQVPGQGARTEAFF. CDR3 in DNA: TGCGCCAGCAGCCAAGTCCCGGGACAGGGGGCGCGTACTGAAGCTTTCTTT.

In regard to this clone: An end of the junction does not agree with germline; a read error may underlie this. The chain combines TRBV5-4 with TRBJ2-5; maybe TRBD2 (7 bases). This CDR3 has 13 residues. Germline CDR1 reads SGHNT; CDR2 reads YYREEE (reference sequence). CDR3 in DNA: TGTGCCAGCACCTTGGGGGCGGGGGCGGCCCAGTACTTC. Protein product: CASTLGAGAAQYF.

This chain links TRBV7-2 with TRBJ2-3; TRBD1 matches at 7 bases. The trim removed 8 bases at V and 3 bases at J, leaving 14 bases unmatched. The CDR3 length is 16 residues. Germline assignment: CDR1 SGHTA and CDR2 FQGNSA. CDR3 sequence reads: CASGPTDRVRTDTQYF. CDR3 DNA: TGTGCCAGCGGTCCTACCGACAGGGTGAGGACAGATACGCAGTATTTT.

The chain is built from TRBV29-1 and TRBJ2-5, with 10 bases fitting TRBD1. Germline trimming cut 7 bases from V and 5 bases from J; bases unmatched to any gene: 7. The germline CDR1 and CDR2 sequences are SQVTM and ANQGSEA. The CDR3 contains 13 residues. CDR3 protein: CSARGTGVETQYF. CDR3 nucleotides: TGCAGCGCGAGGGGGACAGGGGTTGAGACCCAGTACTTC.

The CDR3 bases are TGCGCCAGCAGCCAAGATCTTGGAACAGGGGTGTCCGGGGAGCTGTTTTTT. Translation gives CASSQDLGTGVSGELFF. The chain combines TRBV4-3 with TRBJ2-2; 7 nucleotides match TRBD1. The CDR3 consists of 17 residues. The V gene end was trimmed by 0 bases and the J gene end by 6 bases; junction bases not matched to a gene: 10. Germline V CDR1 and CDR2: LGHNA, YSLEER.

This chain connects TRBV9 to TRBJ2-3; 12 nucleotides agree with TRBD2. V dropped 4 bases and J dropped 3; count of bases not matched to a gene: 6. Germline V CDR1 and CDR2: SGDLS, YYNGEE. This CDR3 has 16 amino acids. DNA of the CDR3: TGTGCCAGCAGCTCCAGCCTAGCGGGAGGGACAGATACGCAGTATTTT. Its translation: CASSSSLAGGTDTQYF.

The CDR3 spells CASSTGQAVQPQHF. CDR3 coding DNA: TGTGCCAGCAGCACCGGACAGGCCGTTCAGCCCCAGCATTTT. The chain recombines TRBV28 with TRBJ1-5; TRBD1 matches 7 bases. This CDR3 has 14 residues. V lost 6 bases, J lost 6 bases, and 8 bases stayed unmatched. The germline V gene encodes CDR1 MDHEN and CDR2 SYDVKM. The full variable domain, rest sourced from reference TRBV28 and TRBJ1-5, is DVKVTQSSRYLVKRTGEKVFLECVQDMDHENMFWYRQDPGLGLRLIYFSYDVKMKEKGDIPEGYSVSREKKERFSLILESASTNQTSMYLCASSTGQAVQPQHFGDGTRLSIL.

The chain joins TRBV29-1 to TRBJ2-2; D gene uncertain. This CDR3 is 11 amino acids long. Germline V lookup: CDR1 SQVTM, CDR2 ANQGSEA. V was shortened by 7 bases and J by 6 bases, with 9 bases between the two germline ends. CDR3 sequence (DNA): TGCAGCGCTACCTATGCCGGGGAGCTGTTTTTT. Translating it yields CSATYAGELFF.

The chain couples TRBV25-1 to TRBJ2-2, with D tentatively TRBD1 (5 bases). Germline V gene sequence: CDR1 MGHDK, CDR2 SYGVNS. The V and J ends lost 3 bases and 5 bases respectively, with 22 bases between them. There are 18 residues in the CDR3. Here the CDR3 reads CASSDDILGQGRTGELFF. CDR3 nucleotides: TGTGCCAGCAGTGACGACATTCTGGGGCAGGGAAGGACCGGGGAGCTGTTTTTT.

The chain uses TRBV5-4 and TRBJ1-1, with a weak D call TRBD1 (5 bases). Trimming took 2 bases from V and 0 from J, leaving 8 bases between them. CDR1 and CDR2 from the germline V gene are SGHNT and YYREEE (reference sequence). The length of the CDR3 is 14 residues. The CDR3 DNA follows: TGTGCCAGCAGCTTTCAGGGCTTGAACACTGAAGCTTTCTTT. Amino acids: CASSFQGLNTEAFF.

Written as DNA, the CDR3 is TGTGCCAGCAGCTACCAACAGGCTCAGCCCCAGCATTTT. Protein sequence: CASSYQQAQPQHF. This chain links TRBV5-6 with TRBJ1-5, with TRBD1 as a possible D gene (5 bases). The V and J ends lost 3 bases and 6 bases respectively, with 10 bases between them. Germline V gene data show CDR1 as SGHDT and CDR2 as YYEEEE. This CDR3 comprises 13 residues.